One sample yielded the 21 T cell receptor beta chains listed below, sequenced in a study of T cells in women clearing cervical HPV infection. The repertoire was sequenced with immunoSEQ multiplex PCR; TCRdb's copy has only in-frame clones and lacks some. This sample contains fewer than 30,000 clones. Specimen: blood buffy coat. The source of these receptors is a woman between 18 and 69 years old with a cervical HPV16 infection that either progressed to CIN3+ or cleared (not recorded which).

For this clone: The read terminates 3 residues ahead of where the CDR3 ends, so the germline J gene completes it. The chain carries TRBV2 and TRBJ2-1; 9 nucleotides agree with TRBD1. The CDR3 runs to 14 residues. V was pared by 7 bases and J by 3 bases, with 4 bases of the junction left unmatched. From germline, CDR1 is SNHLY and CDR2 FYNNEI. The DNA read from the CDR3 is TGTGCCAGCAACTTGGGACAGGGCTACAATGAG. It yields the protein CASNLGQGYNE. The CDR3, in full, reads CASNLGQGYNEQFF.

Regarding this clone: The DNA ends 3 residues before the CDR3 does, and the rest of the CDR3 is filled in from the germline J gene. The J gene is TRBJ2-1, the V gene TRBV19, with TRBD2 identical over 10 bases. CDR1 and CDR2 from the germline V gene are LNHDA and SQIVND (reference sequence). This CDR3 comprises 14 residues. V was clipped by 0 bases and J by 9 bases; unmatched bases: 2. This chain's CDR3 is CASSIEPSGGEQFF. CDR3 DNA, as far as it was read: TGTGCCAGTAGTATAGAACCTAGCGGGGGTGAG. The whole variable domain, remainder taken from reference TRBV19 and TRBJ2-1, is DGGITQSPKYLFRKEGQNVTLSCEQNLNHDAMYWYRQDPGQGLRLIYYSQIVNDFQKGDIAEGYSVSREKKESFPLTVTSAQKNPTAFYLCASSIEPSGGEQFFGPGTRLTVL.

By frequency, this clone registers medium-sized. The CDR3 end falls 3 residues outside the read, so it is completed with the germline J gene. The rearrangement joins TRBV2 to TRBJ2-7, with 9 bases that match TRBD2. CDR1 and CDR2 (germline): SNHLY, FYNNEI. This CDR3 is built from 16 residues. Losses at the gene ends were 4 bases for V and 5 bases for J; bases not matched to a gene: 12. The CDR3 is CASSGDLAVAGDEQYF. CDR3 DNA (partial): TGTGCCAGCAGTGGGGACCTGGCAGTAGCGGGAGACGAG. The whole variable domain, filled in from reference TRBV2 and TRBJ2-7, reads EPEVTQTPSHQVTQMGQEVILRCVPISNHLYFYWYRQILGQKVEFLVSFYNNEISEKSEIFDDQFSVERPDGSNFTLKIRSTKLEDSAMYFCASSGDLAVAGDEQYFGPGTRLTVT.

As regards this clone: The missing CDR3 end, 3 residues past where the read stops, is filled in from the germline J gene. This sequence joins TRBV2 and TRBJ1-1, with D hard to call. Germline lookup yields CDR1 SNHLY and CDR2 FYNNEI. V lost 6 bases and J lost 4, with 15 bases in between. The CDR3 length is 14 residues. CDR3 DNA, as far as it was read: TGTGCCAGCAGAACTACTGATACCTCCACTGAA. Protein: CASRTTDTSTE. The entire CDR3 protein is CASRTTDTSTEAFF.

Details on this clone: The read finishes 3 residues shy of the CDR3 end, and the germline J gene is used to complete it. This rearrangement joins TRBV7-7 to TRBJ2-2; D call uncertain. Germline V lookup: CDR1 SSHAT, CDR2 FNYEAQ (reference sequence). V lost 1 base, J lost 6 bases, and 6 bases lay in between. The CDR3 loop spans 13 amino acids. The sequenced CDR3 bases are TGTGCCAGCAGCTTAGATGGGCCCGGGGAG. Residues: CASSLDGPGE. The full CDR3 sequence reads CASSLDGPGELFF.

On this clone itself: The CDR3 end lies 3 residues beyond the end of the read and is filled in from the germline J gene. This chain links TRBV5-1 with TRBJ2-2; 7 bases map to TRBD1. V lost 6 bases and J lost 4; bases outside the gene matches: 12. The CDR3 has 16 residues. CDR1 is SGHRS, CDR2 YFSETQ, per germline. CDR3 in amino acids: CASTLEGAVGTGELFF. The sequenced CDR3 bases are TGCGCCAGCACCTTAGAGGGGGCGGTCGGCACCGGGGAG.

Worth noting for this clone: The CDR3 extends 3 residues past the end of the read, so its final part is completed from the germline J gene. V gene TRBV29-1 combines with J gene TRBJ2-7, with TRBD2 matching over 7 bases. Germline CDR1 SQVTM, CDR2 ANQGSEA. Trimming took 6 bases from V and 6 from J; bases not matched to a gene: 11. The CDR3 covers 13 residues. CDR3 bases read: TGCAGCGTGCGCCGTGGGGGGGAGAGCGAG. It specifies CSVRRGGESE. The CDR3 as a whole reads CSVRRGGESEQYF.

Remarks on this clone: The CDR3 end falls 3 residues outside the read, so it is completed with the germline J gene. The rearrangement links TRBV6-1 to TRBJ1-1, with D uncertain. There are 12 residues in the CDR3. CDR1 is MNHNS, CDR2 SASEGT, per germline. V was cut by 2 bases and J by 5 bases, with 6 bases left in between. The sequenced part of the CDR3 DNA is TGTGCCAGCAGTGAAAGAGGGACTGAA. It translates to CASSERGTE. The entire CDR3 reads CASSERGTEAFF.

Of note for this clone: The DNA ends 3 residues before the CDR3 does, and the rest of the CDR3 is filled in from the germline J gene. This chain joins TRBV20-1 and TRBJ1-2, with TRBD1 matching 12 bases. Germline CDR1 and CDR2: DFQATT and SNEGSKA (reference sequence). The CDR3 extends over 16 amino acids. The CDR3 here is CSATPLLRDRGRGYTF. CDR3 bases read: TGCAGTGCTACCCCCTTGCTAAGGGACAGGGGGCGCGGC.

As regards this clone: The observed sequence ends 3 residues before the CDR3 terminus, with the missing tail filled in from the germline J gene. The chain recombines TRBV5-4 with TRBJ2-7, with unresolved D. This CDR3 comprises 14 residues. Between the trimmed V and J ends, which lost 3 bases and 3 bases, there was a span of 13 bases. Germline CDR1 and CDR2: SGHNT and YYREEE (reference sequence). CDR3 DNA, as far as it was read: TGTGCCAGCAGCTACGGTACCGATGGCTACGAG. Translation: CASSYGTDGYE. In full, the CDR3 is CASSYGTDGYEQYF. Combining the CDR3 with reference TRBV5-4 and TRBJ2-7 gives the whole variable domain ETGVTQSPTHLIKTRGQQVTLRCSSQSGHNTVSWYQQALGQGPQFIFQYYREEENGRGNFPPRFSGLQFPNYSSELNVNALELDDSALYLCASSYGTDGYEQYFGPGTRLTVT.

A word on this clone: The CDR3 end is not reached by the read, which stops 3 residues before it; the germline J gene fills it in. V usage is TRBV20-1 and J usage is TRBJ1-5; D is uncertain. The CDR3 is 13 amino acids. In germline, CDR1 is DFQATT, CDR2 SNEGSKA (reference sequence). Trimming pared 3 bases from V and 3 bases from J, leaving 9 bases between. The CDR3 bases that were read are TGCAGTGCTAGGCGGGTAATCAATCAGCCC. It encodes CSARRVINQP. The whole CDR3 reads CSARRVINQPQHF.

Points on this clone: The read finishes 3 residues shy of the CDR3 end, and the germline J gene is used to complete it. This chain connects TRBV19 to TRBJ2-7; 7 bases are shared with TRBD1. Germline trimming cut 5 bases from V and 2 bases from J; bases unmatched to any gene: 6. The CDR3 length is 14 residues. From germline, CDR1 is LNHDA and CDR2 SQIVND (reference sequence). The CDR3: CASSRYRGTYEQYF. The DNA read from the CDR3 is TGTGCCAGTAGTCGATACAGGGGCACCTACGAG.

Turning to this clone: The CDR3 end is not reached by the read, which stops 3 residues before it; the germline J gene fills it in. The chain employs TRBV2 and TRBJ1-6; D gene uncertain. The V gene's germline CDR1 is SNHLY and CDR2 FYNNEI. The CDR3 is made up of 15 amino acids. Trimming cost V 6 bases and J 7 bases, with 16 bases left between them. CDR3 sequence: CASRKGETPNSPLHF. CDR3 DNA (partial): TGTGCCAGCAGGAAAGGTGAAACGCCGAATTCACCC.

A remark on this clone: The read ends 3 residues early relative to the CDR3; the germline J gene fills the gap. This rearrangement joins TRBV11-3 to TRBJ1-5, with 7 bases fitting TRBD1. With V trimmed by 7 bases and J by 4 bases, 7 bases remained unmatched. Germline V CDR1 and CDR2: SGHNT, YENEEA. The CDR3 runs to 14 residues. The DNA read from the CDR3 is TGTGCCAGCAACCTGACAGGGCCTAATCAGCCC. Translated, it gives CASNLTGPNQP. The complete CDR3 protein is CASNLTGPNQPQHF.

About this clone itself: The sequence runs out 3 residues before the end of the CDR3; the remainder is reconstructed from the germline J gene. The chain combines TRBV18 with TRBJ2-7; the D gene is possibly TRBD1 (6 bases). V was cut by 4 bases and J by 3 bases, with 13 bases left in between. Germline V gene sequence: CDR1 KGHSH, CDR2 LQKENI. This CDR3 comprises 14 residues. The CDR3 loop is CASSQQGEDYEQYF. CDR3 bases read: TGTGCCAGCTCACAACAGGGTGAGGACTACGAG.

The covered CDR3 bases are TGTGCCTGGAACCGGGACAGGGATGGGGCCAATCAGCCC. It specifies CAWNRDRDGANQP. The CDR3 reads in full as CAWNRDRDGANQPQHF. This rearrangement joins TRBV30 to TRBJ1-5; 9 bases map to TRBD1. The read stops 3 residues short of the end of the CDR3; the missing end is completed from the germline J gene. This CDR3 comprises 16 residues. V trimming: 4 bases; J trimming: 3 bases; junction bases outside the gene matches: 10. The germline V gene has CDR1 GTSNPN and CDR2 SVGIG (reference sequence).

With regard to this clone: Coverage ceases 3 residues before the CDR3 finishes, and the germline J gene fills in the end. The chain combines TRBV20-1 with TRBJ2-3; D may be TRBD2 (5 bases). Trimming removed 1 base at V and 5 bases at J, with 16 bases between. CDR1 and CDR2 (germline): DFQATT, SNEGSKA (reference sequence). The CDR3 extends over 15 amino acids. Partial CDR3 DNA: TGCAGTGCTAGAGGCGAGTTAGCGAGGGAAGATACG. Translated: CSARGELAREDT. The whole CDR3 sequence is CSARGELAREDTQYF.

On this clone itself: Sequencing ends 3 residues short of the CDR3 end; the germline J gene provides the rest. The chain employs TRBV4-1 and TRBJ2-1; no definite D call. V lost 0 bases and J lost 0, with 12 bases in between. The CDR3 length is 17 residues. Looked up from germline, CDR1 is MGHRA and CDR2 is YSYEKL. The part of the CDR3 DNA that was read is TGCGCCAGCAGCCAAGATGCCGGGTCGAGCTCCTACAATGAG. Translated: CASSQDAGSSSYNE. The entire CDR3 is CASSQDAGSSSYNEQFF.

To note about this clone: Read coverage stops 3 residues before the CDR3 terminus; the germline J gene supplies the remainder. The chain uses TRBV4-1 and TRBJ1-5; D perhaps matches TRBD1 (6 bases). The CDR3 extends over 16 amino acids. Per the germline V gene, CDR1 is MGHRA and CDR2 is YSYEKL. Trimming removed 1 base from V and 0 bases from J, with 10 bases in between. CDR3 protein: CASSQVDRYSNQPQHF. Incomplete CDR3 DNA: TGCGCCAGCAGCCAAGTGGACAGATATAGCAATCAGCCC.

For this clone: From the germline J gene comes the end of the CDR3, since the read stops 3 residues before it. The V gene is TRBV13, the J gene TRBJ2-7; D unclear. The CDR3 covers 13 residues. Deletions cut 2 bases from V and 6 bases from J, with 11 bases between. Looked up from germline, CDR1 is PRHDT and CDR2 is FYEKMQ (reference sequence). The part of the CDR3 DNA that was read is TGTGCCAGCAGCTTACTAGGTACGGGCGAG. Residues: CASSLLGTGE. The CDR3, in full, reads CASSLLGTGEQYF.

A word on this clone: The read finishes 3 residues shy of the CDR3 end, and the germline J gene is used to complete it. The chain couples TRBV11-3 to TRBJ1-1; D is undetermined. Trimming removed 6 bases from V and 1 base from J, with 9 bases in between. Germline assignment: CDR1 SGHNT and CDR2 YENEEA. The CDR3 covers 13 residues. The sequenced CDR3 bases are TGTGCCAGCAGACGAACAGAGAACACTGAA. Translating gives CASRRTENTE. The entire CDR3 sequence reads CASRRTENTEAFF.